One sample yielded the 12 T cell receptor beta chains listed below, sequenced in a study of Graves' ophthalmopathy and Graves' hyperthyroidism (dated by TCRdb to 2016 to 2018). Instrument on record: Illumina HiSeq 2000. TCR beta CDR3 regions were amplified from RNA transcripts for repertoire sequencing. HTBI primers and the Qiagen OneStep RT-PCR kit were used in a first-round RT-PCR, which was followed by a second-round multiplex PCR, size selection and purification. TCRdb reanalyzed the raw reads on its own, using fastp at Q25 for trimming and MiXCR for clone calling, and kept in-frame beta chains. For every CDR3 protein sequence, its rows merge into one entry that carries the most common genes and DNA. The sample table lists roughly 300,000 distinct CDR3 sequences, roughly 15% of them with a count of one. 12% of the sample comes from the top ten. The specimen was peripheral blood. These receptors all come from an adult man with Graves' ophthalmopathy.

This clonotype was found many times. The gene calls are TRBV6-1 and TRBJ1-1; possibly TRBD1 for D (5 bases). The V gene's germline CDR1 is MNHNS and CDR2 SASEGT. V lost 3 bases and J 0 bases, leaving 11 bases between the germline ends. This CDR3 is 15 amino acids long. The CDR3 spells CASSDRDFMNTEAFF. CDR3 sequence (DNA): TGTGCCAGCAGTGACAGGGATTTTATGAACACTGAAGCTTTCTTT.

This clonotype was counted at least ten times. This chain connects TRBV19 to TRBJ2-5, with 8 positions matching TRBD1. CDR1 is LNHDA and CDR2 is SQIVND in the germline V gene (reference sequence). CDR3 length equals 14 residues. V lost 9 bases to trimming and J lost 7 bases; unmatched junction nucleotides: 13. CDR3 sequence: CASQPQGGSMTQYF. The CDR3 nucleotides read TGTGCCAGCCAACCACAGGGGGGCTCTATGACCCAGTACTTC.

This clonotype was observed a few times. The gene calls are TRBV11-1 and TRBJ2-7; 9 nucleotides match TRBD1. Per the germline V gene, CDR1 is SGHAT and CDR2 is FQDESV (reference sequence). J was trimmed by 2 bases and V by 2 bases; bases with no gene match: 4. CDR3 length: 15 amino acids. The CDR3 nucleotides are TGTGCCAGCAGCTTACCGGGACAGGGAACCTACGAGCAGTACTTC. Translating it yields CASSLPGQGTYEQYF.

This clonotype came up many times. The chain joins TRBV11-2 to TRBJ2-7; 11 positions match TRBD2. This CDR3 has 16 amino acids. After removal of 4 bases from V and 1 base from J, the junction contained 6 bases not matched to a gene. The germline V gene encodes CDR1 SGHAT and CDR2 FQNNGV. The CDR3 DNA follows: TGTGCCAGCAGCTCAACCGGGACTAGCGGATCCTACGAGCAGTACTTC. It specifies CASSSTGTSGSYEQYF.

This clonotype was counted ten times or more. The chain is built from TRBV7-9 and TRBJ1-1; the match to TRBD1 covers 7 bases. Trimming removed 3 bases from V and 4 bases from J; junction bases left unmatched: 2. The germline V gene encodes CDR1 SEHNR and CDR2 FQNEAQ (reference sequence). There are 13 residues in the CDR3. The CDR3 sequence is CASSFRQGTEAFF. The DNA of the CDR3 is TGTGCCAGCAGCTTCCGACAGGGCACTGAAGCTTTCTTT.

This clonotype appeared many times. V and J are TRBV6-1 and TRBJ2-5, with D possibly being TRBD1 or TRBD2 (7 bases each). CDR1 is MNHNS and CDR2 is SASEGT in the germline V gene. The CDR3 loop spans 15 amino acids. Trimming took 4 bases from V and 5 from J, leaving 17 bases between them. The CDR3 DNA reads TGTGCCAGCAGTGGACAGGGAGGGTACGGGGAGACCCAGTACTTC. Translating it yields CASSGQGGYGETQYF.

This clonotype was counted only a few times. V is TRBV9 and J is TRBJ2-2; 11 bases map to TRBD1. The CDR3 consists of 15 residues. V dropped 2 bases and J dropped 4; count of bases not matched to a gene: 1. CDR1 is SGDLS, CDR2 YYNGEE, per germline. The CDR3 coding sequence is TGTGCCAGCAGCGTTGGGACAGGGGGCACCGGGGAGCTGTTTTTT. Amino acids: CASSVGTGGTGELFF.

This clonotype was detected many times. The chain joins TRBV19 to TRBJ2-5; tentative D call: TRBD2 (5 bases). The V gene lost 4 bases and the J gene lost 1 base, with 19 bases spanning the gap. Germline CDR1 reads LNHDA; CDR2 reads SQIVND (reference sequence). This CDR3 region has 17 residues. CDR3 nucleotides: TGTGCCAGTAGTAAGCGCTTTAGGGAGTCGGTCCAAGAGACCCAGTACTTC. It yields the protein CASSKRFRESVQETQYF. The whole variable domain, remainder taken from reference TRBV19 and TRBJ2-5, is DGGITQSPKYLFRKEGQNVTLSCEQNLNHDAMYWYRQDPGQGLRLIYYSQIVNDFQKGDIAEGYSVSREKKESFPLTVTSAQKNPTAFYLCASSKRFRESVQETQYFGPGTRLLVL.

This clonotype was detected ten times or more. The chain combines TRBV28 with TRBJ2-2; D is possibly TRBD1 (6 bases). The CDR3 extends over 16 amino acids. V was cut by 2 bases and J by 5 bases, with 15 bases left in between. Germline CDR1 reads MDHEN; CDR2 reads SYDVKM. CDR3 residues: CASSLQGQWRTGELFF. The CDR3 DNA sequence: TGTGCCAGCAGTTTACAGGGACAATGGCGAACCGGGGAGCTGTTTTTT.

This clonotype was found many times. The chain employs TRBV20-1 and TRBJ2-7; 9 bases are a match to TRBD2. The CDR3 length is 15 residues. The germline V gene encodes CDR1 DFQATT and CDR2 SNEGSKA (reference sequence). Unmatched junction bases numbered 6, after V lost 0 bases and J lost 3 bases. The CDR3, as DNA: TGCAGTGCTAGAGATGGCGCTAGCGGGAACTACGAGCAGTACTTC. Residues: CSARDGASGNYEQYF.

In this sample, this clonotype turned up many times. The rearrangement links TRBV28 to TRBJ1-2; D not resolved. Trimming cost V 7 bases and J 0 bases, with 15 bases left between them. Per the germline V gene, CDR1 is MDHEN and CDR2 is SYDVKM. This CDR3 contains 15 residues. The DNA of the CDR3 is TGTGCCAGCACAACGCTGTATACTGCTAACTATGGCTACACCTTC. Protein product: CASTTLYTANYGYTF.

The chain uses TRBV7-8 and TRBJ1-1, with unresolved D. The V end lost 3 bases, the J end lost 1 base, and 12 bases lay between the germline ends. The length of the CDR3 is 15 residues. Germline V gene data show CDR1 as SGHVS and CDR2 as FQNEAQ. CDR3 in DNA: TGTGCCAGCAGCTTGTCGTTGGCTGGGAACACTGAAGCTTTCTTT. Its translation is CASSLSLAGNTEAFF.